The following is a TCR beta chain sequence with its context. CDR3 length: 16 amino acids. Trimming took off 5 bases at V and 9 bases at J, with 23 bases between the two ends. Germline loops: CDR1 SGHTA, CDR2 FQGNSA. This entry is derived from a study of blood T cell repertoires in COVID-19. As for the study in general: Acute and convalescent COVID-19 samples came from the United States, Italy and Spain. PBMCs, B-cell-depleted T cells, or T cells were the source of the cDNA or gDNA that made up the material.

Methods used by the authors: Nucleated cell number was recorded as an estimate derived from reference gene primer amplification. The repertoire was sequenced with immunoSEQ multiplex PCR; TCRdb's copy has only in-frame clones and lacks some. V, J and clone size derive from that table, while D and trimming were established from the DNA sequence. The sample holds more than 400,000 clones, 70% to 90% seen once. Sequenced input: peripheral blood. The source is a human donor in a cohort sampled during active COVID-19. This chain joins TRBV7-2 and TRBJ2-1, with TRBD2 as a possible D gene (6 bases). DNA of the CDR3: TGTGCCAGCAGCCCCCGTCGACCCAACGCCGGGAGTGAGCAGTTCTTC. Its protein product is CASSPRRPNAGSEQFF.